A single sample gave rise to the 17 T cell receptor beta chains below, sequenced in a study of graft-versus-host responses after intestinal transplantation. Their specific antigens are unknown. Profiled with immunoSEQ multiplex PCR; TCRdb holds only in-frame clones, not every one. The sample records about 90,000 clones, about 85% being singletons. The sample consisted of unstimulated CD4+ T cells sorted from spleen or lymph node cells, taken before transplant. The receptors shown here come from a human donor who was the organ donor for an intestinal transplant.

The chain links TRBV18 to TRBJ1-5; 9 bases map to TRBD1. The CDR3 extends over 18 amino acids. V was pared by 3 bases and J by 0 bases, with 9 bases of the junction left unmatched. Germline V lookup: CDR1 KGHSH, CDR2 LQKENI. The CDR3, as DNA: TGTGCCAGCTCACCCCAACACCGACAGGGGGGTAGCAATCAGCCCCAGCATTTT. Translating it yields CASSPQHRQGGSNQPQHF. The full variable domain, rest sourced from reference TRBV18 and TRBJ1-5, is NAGVMQNPRHLVRRRGQEARLRCSPMKGHSHVYWYRQLPEEGLKFMVYLQKENIIDESGMPKERFSAEFPKEGPSILRIQQVVRGDSAAYFCASSPQHRQGGSNQPQHFGDGTRLSIL.

The V call is TRBV7-6, the J call TRBJ1-6; D remains ambiguous. The CDR3 contains 19 residues. V lost 1 base to trimming and J lost 0 bases, with 16 bases between them. The V gene's germline CDR1 is SGHVS and CDR2 FNYEAQ. CDR3 loop: CASSLESRGLSSYNSPLHF. In DNA form, the CDR3 reads TGTGCCAGCAGCTTAGAGTCTCGGGGTTTAAGCTCCTATAATTCACCCCTCCACTTT.

This clone was counted between two and nine times. The genes are TRBV6-5 and TRBJ1-6; TRBD1 matches 7 bases. Trimming removed 10 bases from V and 10 bases from J; junction bases left unmatched: 13. The CDR3 covers 14 residues. Germline V gives CDR1 MNHEY, CDR2 SVGAGI. For the CDR3, the DNA is TGTGCCACCAGACCGCAGGGGGTGGGGTCACCCCTCCACTTT. Its protein product is CATRPQGVGSPLHF.

The V call is TRBV7-2, the J call TRBJ1-1; 7 bases match TRBD1. The germline V gene has CDR1 SGHTA and CDR2 FQGNSA. After removal of 3 bases from V and 6 bases from J, the junction contained 10 bases not matched to a gene. The CDR3 has 15 residues. This chain's CDR3 is CASSFSRQTGSEAFF. DNA for the CDR3: TGTGCCAGCAGCTTCTCCCGTCAGACAGGGTCTGAAGCTTTCTTT.

The chain recombines TRBV6-5 with TRBJ2-5; D is unclear. Trimming removed 6 bases from V and 7 bases from J, with 9 bases in between. The CDR3 loop spans 11 amino acids. From germline, CDR1 is MNHEY and CDR2 SVGAGI. The CDR3 here is CASSPGWTQYF. The CDR3 nucleotides read TGTGCCAGCAGCCCCGGTTGGACCCAGTACTTC.

Regarding this clone: The junction shows a germline mismatch at one end, possibly a read error. The rearrangement links TRBV5-5 to TRBJ2-7; 7 nucleotides line up with TRBD2. This CDR3 has 14 residues. CDR1 SGHKS and CDR2 YYEKEE come from the germline V gene (reference sequence). CDR3 sequence: CASSPGTNSYGQYF. The CDR3 nucleotides are TGTGCCAGCAGCCCAGGGACTAATTCCTACGGGCAGTACTTC.

The genes are TRBV6-1 and TRBJ2-7; TRBD2 matches 11 bases. The CDR3 is 15 amino acids. From germline, CDR1 is MNHNS and CDR2 SASEGT. V trimming: 4 bases; J trimming: 4 bases; junction bases outside the gene matches: 6. CDR3 protein: CASSGLAGRFYEQYF. Here the CDR3 DNA reads TGTGCCAGCAGTGGACTAGCGGGAAGATTTTACGAGCAGTACTTC.

This clone was observed once. CDR3 residues: CASSPPGQGAYEQYF. In nucleotides, the CDR3 is TGTGCCAGCTCACCGCCCGGACAGGGGGCTTACGAGCAGTACTTC. The V call is TRBV18, the J call TRBJ2-7; 11 nucleotides match TRBD1. Germline CDR1 and CDR2: KGHSH and LQKENI. V was pared by 3 bases and J by 4 bases, with 5 bases of the junction left unmatched. The CDR3 covers 15 residues.

The chain carries TRBV10-3 and TRBJ2-2, with TRBD1 matching 7 bases. J gave up 0 bases and V 6 bases, and 1 base lay outside the gene matches. Germline values: CDR1 ENHRY, CDR2 SYGVKD. The CDR3 has 14 amino acids. The CDR3 spells CAIRQGPNTGELFF. CDR3 sequence (DNA): TGTGCCATCAGACAGGGGCCGAACACCGGGGAGCTGTTTTTT.

The rearrangement uses TRBV6-4 and TRBJ2-2; D not certain. The CDR3 extends over 10 amino acids. Germline V lookup: CDR1 MRHNA, CDR2 SNTAGT. V lost 10 bases to trimming and J lost 3 bases, with 3 bases between them. Here the CDR3 DNA reads TGTGCCAACTACACCGGGGAGCTGTTTTTT. This codes for CANYTGELFF.

The chain joins TRBV7-2 to TRBJ2-4; TRBD2 is a possible D gene (6 bases). There are 14 residues in the CDR3. Trimming shortened V by 5 bases and J by 8 bases, and 16 bases separated the two germline ends. Germline lookup yields CDR1 SGHTA and CDR2 FQGNSA. The CDR3 sequence: CASSPQEGRDIQYF. The CDR3 DNA sequence: TGTGCCAGCAGCCCCCAGGAGGGTCGGGACATTCAGTACTTC. The full variable domain, rest sourced from reference TRBV7-2 and TRBJ2-4, is GAGVSQSPSNKVTEKGKDVELRCDPISGHTALYWYRQSLGQGLEFLIYFQGNSAPDKSGLPSDRFSAERTGGSVSTLTIQRTQQEDSAVYLCASSPQEGRDIQYFGAGTRLSVL.

This chain joins TRBV5-1 and TRBJ1-4; weak D call: TRBD1 (6 bases). Deletions cut 1 base from V and 2 bases from J, with 9 bases between. Germline CDR1 SGHRS, CDR2 YFSETQ. The CDR3 is made up of 15 amino acids. The CDR3, as DNA: TGCGCCAGCAGCTTGCCGACAGGCACTAATGAAAAACTGTTTTTT. It yields the protein CASSLPTGTNEKLFF.

This clone was seen only once. V and J are TRBV5-4 and TRBJ2-1; D is unclear. Germline values: CDR1 SGHNT, CDR2 YYREEE (reference sequence). The germline V and J ends were trimmed by 4 bases and 6 bases, with 11 bases remaining between them. This CDR3 has 13 residues. CDR3 DNA: TGTGCCAGCAGCCAAGATAGCCGCAATGAGCAGTTCTTC. Its translation is CASSQDSRNEQFF.

The CDR3 region has the DNA TGTGCCAGCAGCGTATCATCCGGGAGCCGATACGAGCAGTACTTC. The encoded protein is CASSVSSGSRYEQYF. The chain combines TRBV9 with TRBJ2-7, with a weak D call TRBD2 (6 bases). The CDR3 is 15 amino acids. The germline V and J ends were trimmed by 1 base and 4 bases, with 15 bases remaining between them. The germline gives CDR1 SGDLS, CDR2 YYNGEE.

The chain links TRBV5-1 to TRBJ2-5; TRBD1 matches 10 bases. The ends lost 6 bases at V and 5 bases at J; junction bases unmatched: 10. Germline loops: CDR1 SGHRS, CDR2 YFSETQ. The CDR3 covers 15 residues. CDR3 DNA sequence: TGCGCCAGCACCCTGAAGACAGGGGGCGAGGAGACCCAGTACTTC. Its translation: CASTLKTGGEETQYF.

The V gene is TRBV15, the J gene TRBJ2-4; D gene ambiguous. Trimming cost V 0 bases and J 1 base, with 10 bases left between them. Germline assignment: CDR1 LNHNV and CDR2 YYDKDF (reference sequence). The CDR3 is made up of 16 amino acids. This CDR3 is CATSREVRSAKNIQYF. For the CDR3, the DNA is TGTGCCACCAGCAGAGAAGTTCGGAGCGCCAAAAACATTCAGTACTTC.

The chain recombines TRBV11-2 with TRBJ2-1, with TRBD1 matching 7 bases. Germline values: CDR1 SGHAT, CDR2 FQNNGV. The CDR3 is 16 residues long. J lost 7 bases, V lost 2 bases, and 11 bases had no gene match. CDR3 bases: TGTGCCAGCAGCTTACACCCCCGAGGGGGCCATAATGAGCAGTTCTTC. Translation: CASSLHPRGGHNEQFF.